The source of this T cell receptor (beta chain) is a study of naive and memory T cell subsets. Study results and limitations: Activation and differentiation may alter RNA-based TCR counts. Possibly reflecting memory cells re-expressing CD45RA, a few larger clonotypes occurred in naive repertoires, especially CD8.

On this clonotype: The antigen remains undetermined.

After the first PCR, alpha and beta chain libraries were processed separately. Cells stained for CD3, CD4, CD8, CD45RA, CD27 and viability were sorted into four CD45RA/CD27 subsets. The beta constant-region primer was an equimolar mix of two oligonucleotides covering TRBC1 and TRBC2. The ligated cDNA underwent four PCR rounds using SP2 and nested alpha and beta constant-region primers. TCRdb re-analysed the UMI-ligation and nested PCR reads in MiXCR, keeping a single row per CDR3 protein. The table lists about 150,000 distinct CDR3 sequences, 22% of them singletons, with roughly 0.1% in the top ten. Germline CDR1 and CDR2: SGHRS and YFSETQ. The CDR3 is 14 residues long. Trimming pared 0 bases from V and 5 bases from J, leaving 9 bases between.

Sequencing used naive CD4+ T cells from blood. This sequence was found in a human donor in good health. V gene TRBV5-1 combines with J gene TRBJ1-5, with unresolved D. The CDR3, as DNA: TGCGCCAGCAGCTTGGCTCCGGGGTATCAGCCCCAGCATTTT. As protein: CASSLAPGYQPQHF.